This TCR beta chain stems from a study of T cell changes during pregnancy in multiple sclerosis. Using immunoSEQ multiplex PCR, the repertoire was profiled, and TCRdb retains in-frame clones only, with some absent. The sample contains tens of thousands of clones, 80% to 90% of which appear only once. Germline CDR1 SGHRS, CDR2 YFSETQ. CDR3 length: 14 amino acids. V dropped 3 bases and J dropped 5 bases, with 14 bases sitting between them. The chain couples TRBV5-1 to TRBJ1-2, with D perhaps TRBD1 (6 bases). The sample here was peripheral blood, taken in the first trimester of pregnancy. The clonotype was recovered from a female donor in good health, enrolled as a control in a pregnancy study. Here the CDR3 DNA reads TGCGCCAGCAGCTCCACAGGGCAATTTTATGGCTACACCTTC. Protein sequence: CASSSTGQFYGYTF.